A single sample gave rise to the 16 T cell receptor beta chains below, sequenced in a study of tumor and adjacent non-tumor tissue in lung cancer. RNA was extracted from bulk tissue without any cell sorting. A modified ARM-PCR protocol with three rounds of nested PCR amplified TCRbeta. MiXCR, applied by TCRdb to the multiplex PCR reads, yields one record per CDR3 protein. The table records around 200,000 distinct CDR3 sequences, about 71% of them present only once. The sample taken for sequencing was lung tumor tissue. The receptor source for this set is a man in his sixties with non-small cell lung cancer.

Only one count was recorded for this clonotype. This is likely a read error, given that the CDR3 carries no conserved phenylalanine or tryptophan at its end. The V call is TRBV5-8, the J call TRBJ2-1; 7 bases line up with TRBD2. With 6 bases clipped from V and 6 bases from J, the junction kept 6 bases outside the gene matches. In germline, CDR1 is SGHTS, CDR2 YDEGEE. This CDR3 is 13 amino acids long. The CDR3 reads CASTRGVGNEQFI. CDR3 nucleotides: TGTGCCAGCACCCGGGGGGTAGGCAATGAGCAGTTCATC.

Comments on this clonotype: The junction departs from germline at one end; a sequencing error may be responsible. V and J are TRBV14 and TRBJ2-3; 10 bases are a match to TRBD2. The germline V gene encodes CDR1 SGHDN and CDR2 FVKESK. The CDR3 sequence is 15 residues long. DNA for the CDR3: TGTGCCAGCAGCCAAGAGGGGCTAGCGGGGGATACGCAGTATTTC. Its translation is CASSQEGLAGDTQYF.

This clonotype came up many times. This sequence joins TRBV4-1 and TRBJ2-5, with unresolved D. CDR3 size: 15 residues. The V end was cut by 3 bases, the J end by 5 bases, with 16 bases between. Germline lookup yields CDR1 MGHRA and CDR2 YSYEKL. The CDR3 DNA sequence: TGCGCCAGCAGCCAGAGCTTGAAGGGATCGGAGACCCAGTACTTC. Its protein product is CASSQSLKGSETQYF.

The genes are TRBV12-3 or TRBV12-4 and TRBJ1-1; D gene unclear. The length of the CDR3 is 13 residues. V was trimmed by 11 bases and J by 4 bases, leaving 17 bases between them. CDR3 in DNA: TGTGCCTGCACCGTGTACCGTGGCACTGAAGCTTTCTTT. This encodes CACTVYRGTEAFF.

A word on this clonotype: This CDR3 is missing its conserved last phenylalanine or tryptophan, likely due to a read error. The genes are TRBV30 and TRBJ1-2; TRBD1 matches at 9 bases. The V and J ends lost 3 bases and 4 bases, in that order; junction bases with no gene match: 9. CDR3 length: 15 amino acids. Germline V CDR1 and CDR2: GTSNPN, SVGIG (reference sequence). CDR3 coding DNA: TGTGCCTGGAGCACTCGACAGGGGGTCCTCTATGGCTACACCTTG. Protein: CAWSTRQGVLYGYTL.

This clonotype was picked up a small number of times. One end of the junction varies from germline; a read error may be responsible. The V and J genes are TRBV20-1 and TRBJ2-1, with 8 bases that match TRBD2. Germline V gene sequence: CDR1 DFQATT, CDR2 SNEGSKA (reference sequence). This CDR3 spans 16 amino acids. CDR3 protein: CSTRFDEAGVDNEQFF. The CDR3 DNA reads as TGCAGCACTAGATTCGATGAAGCGGGAGTCGACAATGAGCAGTTCTTT.

About this clonotype: The conserved phenylalanine or tryptophan is not found at the CDR3 terminus, so this likely reflects a read error. V is TRBV6-5 and J is TRBJ2-2, with D hard to call. Germline CDR1 reads MNHEY; CDR2 reads SVGAGI. CDR3 length equals 18 residues. Between the trimmed V and J ends, which lost 2 bases and 0 bases, there was a span of 16 bases. CDR3 residues: CASSYGSRGSANTGELFI. Here the CDR3 DNA reads TGTGCCAGCAGTTACGGCAGCCGAGGCAGCGCGAACACCGGGGAGCTGTTTATT.

Regarding this clonotype: This may arise from a read error, as a much more abundant clone is one base away. CDR3 residues: CATRGLAVYNQQFF. In DNA, the CDR3 is TGCGCCACCAGGGGACTAGCGGTCTACAATCAGCAGTTCTTC. This chain joins TRBV10-2 and TRBJ2-1; TRBD2 agrees at 11 bases. Germline V CDR1 and CDR2: WSHSY, SAAADI. The CDR3 is made up of 14 amino acids.

V is TRBV11-3 and J is TRBJ2-1; D remains ambiguous. The germline gives CDR1 SGHNT, CDR2 YENEEA. There are 15 residues in the CDR3. V was clipped by 5 bases and J by 4 bases, with 15 bases between them. CDR3 sequence: CASSPQIFGYNEQFF. The CDR3 DNA is TGTGCCAGCAGCCCCCAGATTTTCGGATACAATGAGCAGTTCTTC.

This clonotype was seen a few times. The chain carries TRBV4-2 and TRBJ2-5, with TRBD2 identical over 10 bases. The CDR3 is 19 amino acids. Germline CDR1 reads LGHNA; CDR2 reads YNFKEQ. This CDR3 reads CISSQEESSGSSYPETQYF. The CDR3 DNA sequence: TGTATCAGCAGCCAAGAAGAGTCTAGCGGGAGTTCTTATCCAGAGACCCAGTACTTC.

On this clonotype: One base away lies a much larger clone, so this may be a sequencing read error. This chain uses TRBV20-1 with TRBJ2-7, with 7 bases matching TRBD2. CDR1 and CDR2 (germline): DFQATT, SNEGSKA (reference sequence). The CDR3 sequence is 15 residues long. The CDR3 is CNARSRASGSYEQYF. As DNA, the CDR3 is TGCAATGCTAGATCTAGGGCTAGCGGATCCTACGAGCAGTACTTC.

Notes on this clonotype: The germline gene is not matched at one end of the junction; a read error may be the cause. The chain is built from TRBV7-2 and TRBJ2-4; D unresolved. The CDR3 is made up of 17 amino acids. Germline lookup yields CDR1 SGHTA and CDR2 FQGNSA. The CDR3 bases are TGTGCCAGCAGCGATCGGTCGGGCGTGGTAGCCAATAACATTCAGTACTTC. Amino acid sequence: CASSDRSGVVANNIQYF. The full variable domain, rest sourced from reference TRBV7-2 and TRBJ2-4, is GAGVSQSPSNKVTEKGKDVELRCDPISGHTALYWYRQSLGQGLEFLIYFQGNSAPDKSGLPSDRFSAERTGGSVSTLTIQRTQQEDSAVYLCASSDRSGVVANNIQYFGAGTRLSVL.

The chain carries TRBV6-1 and TRBJ1-4, with a weak D call TRBD1 (6 bases). V was shortened by 4 bases and J by 11 bases, with 23 bases between the two germline ends. CDR1 is MNHNS, CDR2 SASEGT, per germline. The CDR3 contains 16 residues. The CDR3 nucleotides read TGTGCCAGCAGTGTTGATTGGCGGACAGTAGTGAGGAAACTGTTTTTT. This sequence encodes CASSVDWRTVVRKLFF.

Notes on this clonotype: Possible read error: a much larger clone is one base away. This chain joins TRBV29-1 and TRBJ2-2; 7 nucleotides agree with TRBD2. Germline V lookup: CDR1 SQVTM, CDR2 ANQGSEA. The length of the CDR3 is 15 residues. The CDR3 nucleotides read TGCAGCGGTGAACGGGCTAGCGGGAACACCGGGGAGCTGTTTTTT. Translating gives CSGERASGNTGELFF.

About this clonotype: This is likely a read error, given that the CDR3 carries no conserved phenylalanine or tryptophan at its end. The chain has TRBV11-2 and TRBJ2-1; unclear D gene. Germline V CDR1 and CDR2: SGHAT, FQNNGV. The CDR3 has 13 amino acids. As DNA, the CDR3 is TGTACCAGCAGCTTAGAGCGCTACAATGAGCAGTTCATC. It specifies CTSSLERYNEQFI.

This clonotype was detected once. At one end the junction does not follow the germline gene, possibly because of a read error. This chain connects TRBV12-3 or TRBV12-4 to TRBJ1-1; D may be TRBD1 (5 bases). The CDR3 is made up of 15 amino acids. In nucleotides, the CDR3 is TGTGCCAGCACTTTTAACGTCGGGGGATTCACTGAAGCTCTCTTT. Translation: CASTFNVGGFTEALF.